Sequencing of this T cell receptor beta chain was carried out in a study of human T cells and chemical hapten exposure. Study summary: From small differences in pooled library volume came most of the variation in per-sample TCR yields. Whole-study results and caveats: No alteration of TCRs above 1 in 1000 frequency was seen with DPC sensitization.

The library tagged each cDNA molecule with unique molecular identifiers. As handled by the study authors: Samples held a median of 95,638 TCRs, range roughly 20,000–750,000. TCRdb ran MiXCR on the RACE reads and lists one entry per CDR3 protein. The authors' filters were not applied to this entry. Counted here are more than 70,000 distinct CDR3 sequences, roughly 8.5% occurring once; the ten biggest clones make up 2.5% to 3%. Time point reported: healthy volunteer bleed at 2 weeks. Extraction yielded total RNA from whole blood (unfractionated). There are 15 residues in the CDR3. Germline-derived CDR1 and CDR2 are LNHDA and SQIVND (reference sequence). V lost 3 bases and J lost 1, with 12 bases in between. This clonotype occurred a few times. The antigen is undetermined.

Sequences were obtained from whole blood. This TCR was sampled from a female donor in good health. Some clones in this sample may be carry-over from other donors' samples. This rearrangement joins TRBV19 to TRBJ2-5; D is unclear. CDR3 coding DNA: TGTGCCAGTAGTATCTCGACTGCGCCCCAAGAGACCCAGTACTTC. Its translation: CASSISTAPQETQYF.